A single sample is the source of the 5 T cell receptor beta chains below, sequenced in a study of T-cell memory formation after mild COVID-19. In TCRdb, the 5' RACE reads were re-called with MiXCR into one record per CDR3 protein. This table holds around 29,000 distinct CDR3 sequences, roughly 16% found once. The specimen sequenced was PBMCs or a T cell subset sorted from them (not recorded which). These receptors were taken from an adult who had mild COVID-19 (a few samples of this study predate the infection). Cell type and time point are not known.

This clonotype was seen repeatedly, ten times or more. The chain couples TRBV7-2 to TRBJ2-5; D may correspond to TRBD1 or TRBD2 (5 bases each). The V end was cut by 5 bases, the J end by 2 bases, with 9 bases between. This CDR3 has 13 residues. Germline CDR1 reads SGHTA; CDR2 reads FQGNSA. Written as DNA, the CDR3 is TGTGCCAGCAGCCGGGACCAACAAGAGACCCAGTACTTC. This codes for CASSRDQQETQYF. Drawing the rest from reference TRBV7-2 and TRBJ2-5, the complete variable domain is GAGVSQSPSNKVTEKGKDVELRCDPISGHTALYWYRQSLGQGLEFLIYFQGNSAPDKSGLPSDRFSAERTGGSVSTLTIQRTQQEDSAVYLCASSRDQQETQYFGPGTRLLVL.

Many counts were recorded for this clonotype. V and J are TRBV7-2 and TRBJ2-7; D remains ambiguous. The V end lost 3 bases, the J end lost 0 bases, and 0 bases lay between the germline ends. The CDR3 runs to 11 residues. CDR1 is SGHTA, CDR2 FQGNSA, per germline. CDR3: CASSFSYEQYF. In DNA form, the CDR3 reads TGTGCCAGCAGCTTCTCCTACGAGCAGTACTTC.

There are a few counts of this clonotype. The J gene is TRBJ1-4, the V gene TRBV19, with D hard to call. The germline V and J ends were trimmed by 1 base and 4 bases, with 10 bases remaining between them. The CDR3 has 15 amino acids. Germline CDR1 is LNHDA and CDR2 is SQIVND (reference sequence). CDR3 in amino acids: CASSIGRRSNEKLFF. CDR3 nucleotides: TGTGCCAGTAGTATAGGCCGAAGGAGTAATGAAAAACTGTTTTTT.

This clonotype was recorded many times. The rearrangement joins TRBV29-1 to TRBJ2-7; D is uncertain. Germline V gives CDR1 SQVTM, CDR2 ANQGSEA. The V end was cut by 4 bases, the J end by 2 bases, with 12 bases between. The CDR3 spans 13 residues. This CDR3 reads CSVVKGQAYEQYF. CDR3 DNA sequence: TGCAGCGTTGTGAAGGGTCAGGCCTACGAGCAGTACTTC.

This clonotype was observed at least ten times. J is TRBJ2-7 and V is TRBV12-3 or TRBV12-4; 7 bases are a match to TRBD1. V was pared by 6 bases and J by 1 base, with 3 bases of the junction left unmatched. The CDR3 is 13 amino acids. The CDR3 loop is CASRVDRSYEQYF. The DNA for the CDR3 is TGTGCCAGCAGGGTGGACAGGTCCTACGAGCAGTACTTC.